The 7 T cell receptor beta chains given below trace back to one sample, sequenced in a study of cytomegalovirus exposure and HLA in healthy donors. Profiled with immunoSEQ multiplex PCR; TCRdb holds only in-frame clones, not every one. The table records roughly 250,000 clones, 85% to 90% of them present only once. The sample taken for sequencing was PBMCs. The receptors shown here come from a man between 18 and 35 years old in good health and CMV-seronegative.

The rearrangement joins TRBV2 to TRBJ2-2; possible D gene TRBD1, 6 bases. V was cut by 6 bases and J by 3 bases, with 11 bases left in between. The V gene's germline CDR1 is SNHLY and CDR2 FYNNEI. CDR3 length: 14 residues. The CDR3 DNA follows: TGTGCCAGCAGCGCAGACAGGTACACCGGGGAGCTGTTTTTT. This gives the protein CASSADRYTGELFF.

This sequence joins TRBV6-6 and TRBJ1-3; D unclear. Germline CDR1 is MNHNY and CDR2 is SVGAGI (reference sequence). The CDR3 extends over 14 amino acids. The V end was cut by 5 bases, the J end by 0 bases, with 8 bases between. CDR3 coding DNA: TGTGCCAGCAGTCCCGAGAGCTCTGGAAACACCATATATTTT. It translates to CASSPESSGNTIYF.

The CDR3 here is CASSRLAGAGELFF. CDR3 coding DNA: TGCGCCAGCAGCCGACTAGCGGGAGCCGGGGAGCTGTTTTTT. The rearrangement links TRBV4-1 to TRBJ2-2, with 12 bases fitting TRBD2. The CDR3 sequence is 14 residues long. With 4 bases clipped from V and 6 bases from J, the junction kept 0 bases outside the gene matches. CDR1 is MGHRA and CDR2 is YSYEKL in the germline V gene.

The J gene is TRBJ2-3, the V gene TRBV5-4, with 12 bases identical to TRBD2. The CDR3 loop spans 17 amino acids. V trimming: 2 bases; J trimming: 8 bases; junction bases outside the gene matches: 12. Germline lookup yields CDR1 SGHNT and CDR2 YYREEE (reference sequence). DNA for the CDR3: TGTGCCAGCAGCTTTAGTCTAGCGGGAGGGCGGGATGTTACGCAGTATTTT. Protein sequence: CASSFSLAGGRDVTQYF.

The V gene is TRBV6-1, the J gene TRBJ2-7, with D possibly TRBD2 on 6 matching bases. Germline values: CDR1 MNHNS, CDR2 SASEGT. This CDR3 has 13 residues. Trimming removed 8 bases from V and 0 bases from J, with 11 bases in between. CDR3 sequence: CASPGLTSYEQYF. The CDR3 coding sequence is TGTGCCAGCCCGGGACTGACCTCCTACGAGCAGTACTTC.

The V and J genes are TRBV10-3 and TRBJ1-2, with TRBD1 matching over 10 bases. The length of the CDR3 is 14 residues. With V trimmed by 7 bases and J by 3 bases, 5 bases remained unmatched. Per germline, CDR1 ENHRY and CDR2 SYGVKD. The CDR3 sequence is CAITPGQGDYGYTF. Here the CDR3 DNA reads TGTGCCATCACCCCAGGACAGGGGGACTATGGCTACACCTTC.

The CDR3 sequence: CASSLAGGTYEQYF. CDR3 DNA sequence: TGTGCCAGCAGCCTCGCAGGGGGAACCTACGAGCAGTACTTC. The rearrangement joins TRBV6-5 to TRBJ2-7, with 7 bases aligning to TRBD1. The CDR3 spans 14 residues. Per the germline V gene, CDR1 is MNHEY and CDR2 is SVGAGI. V gave up 6 bases and J gave up 2 bases; unmatched junction bases: 7.